Below, 2 T cell receptor beta chains from the same sample are listed, as sequenced in a study of blood T cell repertoires in COVID-19. Measured with immunoSEQ multiplex PCR; TCRdb has only the in-frame clones, and not every one. This repertoire shows hundreds of thousands of clones, approximately 80% found once; its top ten account for about 8.1%. Sequences were obtained from peripheral blood. Receptor source: an elderly man with acute or convalescent COVID-19.

DNA of the CDR3: TGCGCCAGCAGCCCGGGACATACCTCTGGAAACACCATATATTTT. Amino acid sequence: CASSPGHTSGNTIYF. The chain couples TRBV5-1 to TRBJ1-3; D may be TRBD1 (6 bases). The V end lost 4 bases, the J end lost 0 bases, and 11 bases lay between the germline ends. The CDR3 covers 15 residues. Germline CDR1 and CDR2: SGHRS and YFSETQ.

CDR3 residues: CASSITGGPPDEQYF. CDR3 nucleotides: TGTGCCAGTAGTATCACGGGCGGGCCCCCTGACGAGCAGTACTTC. The chain recombines TRBV19 with TRBJ2-7; a weak D match, TRBD2 (5 bases). CDR1 is LNHDA, CDR2 SQIVND, per germline (reference sequence). The CDR3 has 15 residues. Trimming left V 3 bases short and J 5 bases short, with 17 bases between.